Below, 27 T cell receptor beta chains from the same sample are listed, as sequenced in a study of cytomegalovirus exposure and HLA in healthy donors. It was with 60 Vbeta and 13 Jbeta primers that the PCR ran. Assay used: immunoSEQ multiplex PCR; TCRdb lists only in-frame clones, some missing. The data show 150,000 to 200,000 clones, more than 65% seen once. Source material: PBMCs. These receptors originate from a man between 18 and 29 years old in good health and CMV-seropositive.

The CDR3 sequence: CASTMFDRGLNQPQHF. The CDR3 DNA reads as TGTGCCAGCACCATGTTTGACAGGGGGCTTAATCAGCCCCAGCATTTT. The chain couples TRBV5-6 to TRBJ1-5; the match to TRBD1 covers 10 bases. Germline values: CDR1 SGHDT, CDR2 YYEEEE. V shed 6 bases, J shed 4 bases, and the junction held 10 bases outside the gene matches. This CDR3 comprises 16 residues.

V is TRBV2 and J is TRBJ1-4; D possibly corresponds to TRBD1 (5 bases). Germline assignment: CDR1 SNHLY and CDR2 FYNNEI. This CDR3 has 16 residues. The germline V and J ends were trimmed by 5 bases and 7 bases, with 20 bases remaining between them. The chain's CDR3 is CASSSVSGLGGEKLFF. Written as DNA, the CDR3 is TGTGCCAGCAGTTCGGTCTCAGGATTGGGGGGTGAAAAACTGTTTTTT.

This clone was seen a single time. This sequence joins TRBV4-2 and TRBJ2-5, with 7 bases fitting TRBD2. Gene TRBJ2-7 matches the end of the DNA better, so the J call may be wrong. The germline V gene encodes CDR1 LGHNA and CDR2 YNFKEQ. The CDR3 runs to 16 residues. CDR3 in amino acids: CASSQEEAGRPYEQYF. Written as DNA, the CDR3 is TGTGCCAGCAGCCAAGAAGAAGCGGGACGACCCTACGAGCAGTACTTC.

The V and J genes are TRBV13 and TRBJ1-2; TRBD1 is a possible D gene (6 bases). CDR1 is PRHDT and CDR2 is FYEKMQ in the germline V gene (reference sequence). The V end was cut by 6 bases, the J end by 4 bases, with 27 bases between. The CDR3 sequence is 18 residues long. CDR3 region: CASSSRSRGSPLSYGYTF. The CDR3 nucleotides are TGTGCCAGCAGTAGTCGGAGCAGGGGCAGTCCTTTGAGCTATGGCTACACCTTC.

J is TRBJ2-1 and V is TRBV7-2, with D perhaps matching TRBD2 (6 bases). CDR3 length: 15 residues. Germline V gene lookup returns CDR1 SGHTA and CDR2 FQGNSA. V lost 1 base, J lost 5 bases, and 12 bases lay in between. This CDR3 is CASSLEGGGNNEQFF. The CDR3 DNA is TGTGCCAGCAGCTTAGAGGGTGGGGGGAACAATGAGCAGTTCTTC.

Notes on this clone: The conserved phenylalanine or tryptophan is not found at the CDR3 terminus, so this likely reflects a read error. The chain links TRBV2 to TRBJ1-6; D is possibly TRBD1 (6 bases). Trimming pared 3 bases from V and 0 bases from J, leaving 15 bases between. The CDR3 extends over 18 amino acids. Germline-derived CDR1 and CDR2 are SNHLY and FYNNEI. The CDR3 DNA follows: TGTGCCAGCAGTGAGGGGGCCCTAGGGGGCTCCTATAATTCACCCCTCCACCTT. Encoded protein: CASSEGALGGSYNSPLHL.

The chain has TRBV10-2 and TRBJ1-1, with unresolved D. Germline lookup yields CDR1 WSHSY and CDR2 SAAADI. Trimming took 6 bases from V and 1 from J, leaving 9 bases between them. The CDR3 sequence is 13 residues long. The CDR3 nucleotides read TGCGCCAGCAGCCCTTATTGGAACACTGAAGCTTTCTTT. This gives the protein CASSPYWNTEAFF.

This clone turned up a few times. The V gene is TRBV9, the J gene TRBJ2-2; tentatively, D is TRBD1 (6 bases). The V gene lost 3 bases and the J gene lost 6 bases, with 12 bases spanning the gap. This CDR3 is built from 14 residues. Germline-derived CDR1 and CDR2 are SGDLS and YYNGEE. For the CDR3, the DNA is TGTGCCAGCAGCGCCCCAACAGGGCCCGGGGAGCTGTTTTTT. Translated: CASSAPTGPGELFF.

The chain is built from TRBV5-1 and TRBJ2-6; perhaps TRBD1 as D (6 bases). V was clipped by 4 bases and J by 4 bases, with 21 bases between them. Germline CDR1 and CDR2: SGHRS and YFSETQ. The CDR3 consists of 18 residues. CDR3 protein: CASSRVVLQGTGANVLTF. The CDR3 DNA is TGCGCCAGCAGCCGGGTTGTCCTACAGGGCACCGGGGCCAACGTCCTGACTTTC.

The rearrangement uses TRBV30 and TRBJ1-2; 12 bases are shared with TRBD1. The CDR3 has 15 residues. J gave up 5 bases and V 2 bases, and 6 bases lay outside the gene matches. Looked up from germline, CDR1 is GTSNPN and CDR2 is SVGIG (reference sequence). The CDR3 region is CAWSPGTGGSYGYTF. The CDR3 DNA reads TGTGCCTGGAGTCCCGGGACAGGGGGCTCTTATGGCTACACCTTC.

V is TRBV5-1 and J is TRBJ2-3; TRBD2 agrees at 8 bases. This CDR3 is 17 amino acids long. Germline CDR1 SGHRS, CDR2 YFSETQ. The ends lost 1 base at V and 11 bases at J; junction bases unmatched: 18. The CDR3 region is CASSLYPSGGGQRVQYF. In nucleotides, the CDR3 is TGCGCCAGCAGCTTGTATCCCTCCGGGGGGGGGCAGAGGGTGCAGTATTTT.

V gene TRBV27 combines with J gene TRBJ2-3, with 10 bases that match TRBD2. V lost 8 bases, J lost 0 bases, and 11 bases stayed unmatched. This CDR3 has 17 residues. Germline V gene lookup returns CDR1 MNHEY and CDR2 SMNVEV (reference sequence). The CDR3 sequence is CASWLAGGLLSTDTQYF. CDR3 DNA sequence: TGTGCCAGCTGGTTAGCGGGAGGACTCCTTAGCACAGATACGCAGTATTTT.

The V call is TRBV5-1, the J call TRBJ2-5; no clear D. Per the germline V gene, CDR1 is SGHRS and CDR2 is YFSETQ. Trimming took off 2 bases at V and 3 bases at J, with 23 bases between the two ends. The CDR3 loop spans 18 amino acids. CDR3 sequence reads: CASSFDPHASDLKETQYF. In DNA form, the CDR3 reads TGCGCCAGCAGCTTCGACCCACACGCGAGCGACCTGAAAGAGACCCAGTACTTC.

The chain employs TRBV5-1 and TRBJ2-7, with a tentative D call TRBD2 (5 bases). The germline V and J ends were trimmed by 0 bases and 0 bases, with 19 bases remaining between them. The CDR3 is 18 residues long. CDR1 and CDR2 from the germline V gene are SGHRS and YFSETQ. The CDR3: CASSLGVKGGWSSYEQYF. The CDR3 DNA reads as TGCGCCAGCAGCTTGGGAGTCAAGGGCGGGTGGAGCTCCTACGAGCAGTACTTC.

V gene TRBV5-6 combines with J gene TRBJ2-1; TRBD2 matches at 8 bases. CDR1 is SGHDT, CDR2 YYEEEE, per germline. Trimming took 0 bases from V and 10 from J; bases not matched to a gene: 12. The CDR3 spans 16 residues. This CDR3 reads CASSLELERENREQFF. The CDR3 coding sequence is TGTGCCAGCAGCTTGGAGTTGGAGCGGGAGAATCGGGAGCAGTTCTTC.

This clone was seen only a few times. The V and J genes are TRBV21-1 and TRBJ2-5; the D segment call TRBD2 is taken from the table without a DNA check. TRBV21-1 is termed a pseudogene. CDR3 length: 15 amino acids. The CDR3 coding sequence is TGTGCCAGCAGCAGAAGGCCTAGACCCCTGGAGACCCAGTACTTC. This encodes CASSRRPRPLETQYF.

This chain links TRBV5-1 with TRBJ2-1; 9 bases agree with TRBD2. Germline CDR1 is SGHRS and CDR2 is YFSETQ. Unmatched junction bases numbered 15, after V lost 4 bases and J lost 1 base. The CDR3 is 19 amino acids. CDR3 sequence reads: CASSPGLARGEGSYNEQFF. The CDR3 nucleotides are TGCGCCAGCAGCCCTGGACTAGCGAGGGGGGAGGGTTCCTACAATGAGCAGTTCTTC.

The V and J genes are TRBV30 and TRBJ2-7, with D possibly TRBD1 on 5 matching bases. The CDR3 is 12 amino acids. V shed 1 base and J shed 6 bases, with 10 bases lying between them. Germline values: CDR1 GTSNPN, CDR2 SVGIG (reference sequence). The CDR3 loop is CAWSDRGLEQYF. CDR3 DNA: TGTGCCTGGAGTGATAGGGGCCTCGAGCAGTACTTC.

The chain's CDR3 is CASSTSLEGYTF. CDR3 DNA: TGTGCCAGCAGCACCTCCCTAGAAGGCTACACCTTC. This chain joins TRBV28 and TRBJ1-2; D call uncertain. The CDR3 loop spans 12 amino acids. The V and J ends lost 6 bases and 8 bases respectively, with 13 bases between them. The germline CDR1 and CDR2 sequences are MDHEN and SYDVKM.

The chain employs TRBV15 and TRBJ2-3; D gene uncertain. Per germline, CDR1 LNHNV and CDR2 YYDKDF (reference sequence). Trimming removed 1 base at V and 1 base at J, with 12 bases between. This CDR3 region has 16 residues. CDR3 sequence: CATSRVLDLGTDTQYF. Written as DNA, the CDR3 is TGTGCCACCAGCAGAGTGCTAGACCTTGGCACAGATACGCAGTATTTT.

The rearrangement links TRBV6-1 to TRBJ2-5, with 8 bases aligning to TRBD1. The CDR3 sequence is 13 residues long. Germline-derived CDR1 and CDR2 are MNHNS and SASEGT. Trimming at V came to 7 bases and at J to 4 bases, leaving 5 bases not matched to a gene. The CDR3 nucleotides are TGTGCCAGCACCGCGGGGACAGGAGAGACCCAGTACTTC. Protein: CASTAGTGETQYF.

V gene TRBV9 combines with J gene TRBJ2-4; TRBD2 matches 8 bases. With V trimmed by 3 bases and J by 6 bases, 8 bases remained unmatched. Germline V gene lookup returns CDR1 SGDLS and CDR2 YYNGEE. This CDR3 region has 15 residues. The CDR3 reads CASSDREGWRNIQYF. In nucleotides, the CDR3 is TGTGCCAGCAGCGATCGGGAGGGTTGGAGAAACATTCAGTACTTC.

V gene TRBV9 combines with J gene TRBJ2-7, with TRBD2 matching over 14 bases. The J segment lost 2 bases and the V segment lost 3 bases, leaving 4 bases of the junction unmatched. This CDR3 region has 16 residues. Germline V gene sequence: CDR1 SGDLS, CDR2 YYNGEE. The CDR3 protein is CASSGGLAGGTYEQYF. The CDR3 nucleotides are TGTGCCAGCAGCGGCGGACTAGCGGGGGGAACCTACGAGCAGTACTTC.

The rearrangement links TRBV6-5 to TRBJ2-3; D perhaps matches TRBD2 (5 bases). CDR1 MNHEY and CDR2 SVGAGI come from the germline V gene. The ends were cut back, 2 bases at V and 2 bases at J, with 14 bases in the middle. The CDR3 covers 16 residues. CDR3 nucleotide sequence: TGTGCCAGCAGTTACATTAAGACGGAGGCCACAGATACGCAGTATTTT. This translates into CASSYIKTEATDTQYF.

V usage is TRBV10-1 and J usage is TRBJ2-1; 7 bases fit TRBD1. CDR1 WNHNN and CDR2 SYGVQD come from the germline V gene (reference sequence). Trimming cost V 6 bases and J 6 bases; bases outside gene matches: 11. This CDR3 has 15 residues. CDR3 loop: CASSSHKGQINEQFF. The DNA of the CDR3 is TGCGCCAGCAGCAGCCATAAGGGACAGATCAATGAGCAGTTCTTC.

The rearrangement links TRBV7-2 to TRBJ1-2; a weak D match, TRBD1 (6 bases). The CDR3 spans 19 residues. Per the germline V gene, CDR1 is SGHTA and CDR2 is FQGNSA. Trimming took off 5 bases at V and 4 bases at J, with 29 bases between the two ends. This chain's CDR3 is CASSPGGASGALYFYGYTF. The CDR3, as DNA: TGTGCCAGCAGCCCGGGGGGGGCGTCAGGGGCCCTCTACTTCTATGGCTACACCTTC.

The rearrangement joins TRBV6-1 to TRBJ2-7, with 7 bases identical to TRBD1. J was trimmed by 2 bases and V by 2 bases; bases with no gene match: 6. CDR1 and CDR2 from the germline V gene are MNHNS and SASEGT. CDR3 length: 15 residues. CDR3 in amino acids: CASSEPTGWPYEQYF. The DNA of the CDR3 is TGTGCCAGCAGTGAACCGACAGGGTGGCCCTACGAGCAGTACTTC.